The present T cell receptor beta chain was sequenced within a study of glioma-infiltrating T cells. TCR alpha and beta CDR3 regions were amplified from RNA using iRepertoire nested multiplex PCR. Input was roughly 100-450 ng of tissue mRNA or PBMC total RNA. MiXCR, applied by TCRdb to the multiplex PCR reads, yields one record per CDR3 protein. The sample has over 100,000 distinct CDR3 sequences; less than 30% are singletons. This CDR3 spans 15 amino acids. Germline CDR1 SGHVS, CDR2 FQNEAQ. The ends lost 4 bases at V and 2 bases at J; junction bases unmatched: 5. This clonotype was seen repeatedly, ten times or more. What it binds is not known. Study-level results: Gliomas, especially low-grade, showed above-expected tissue-blood divergence; non-neoplastic patients showed below. Tissue and blood shared very few CDR3 sequences.

This receptor was obtained from a human donor with low-grade glioma or glioblastoma, undergoing nonglioma brain surgery, or in good health (not recorded which). The sample consisted of glioma tissue, nonneoplastic brain tissue, or PBMCs (not recorded which). The chain joins TRBV7-8 to TRBJ2-3; 8 nucleotides agree with TRBD2. The CDR3 nucleotides are TGTGCCAGCAGCTCGGGGGGGTACGACACAGATACGCAGTATTTT. The encoded protein is CASSSGGYDTDTQYF.